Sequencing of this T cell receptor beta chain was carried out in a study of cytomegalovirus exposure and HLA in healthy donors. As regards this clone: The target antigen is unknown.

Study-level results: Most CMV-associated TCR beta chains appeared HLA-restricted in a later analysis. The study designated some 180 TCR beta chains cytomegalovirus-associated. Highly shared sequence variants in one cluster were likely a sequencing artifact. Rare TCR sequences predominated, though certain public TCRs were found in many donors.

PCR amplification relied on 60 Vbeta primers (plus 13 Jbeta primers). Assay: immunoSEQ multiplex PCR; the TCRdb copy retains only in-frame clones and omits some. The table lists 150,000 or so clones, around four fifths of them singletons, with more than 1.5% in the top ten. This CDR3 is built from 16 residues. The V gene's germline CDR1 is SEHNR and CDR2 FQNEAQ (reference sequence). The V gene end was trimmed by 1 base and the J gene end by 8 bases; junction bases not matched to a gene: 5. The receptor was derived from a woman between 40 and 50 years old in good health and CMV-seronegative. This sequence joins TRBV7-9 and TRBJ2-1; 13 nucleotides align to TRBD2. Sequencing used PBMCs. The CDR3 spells CASSLGTSGRAYEQFF. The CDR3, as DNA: TGTGCCAGCAGCTTAGGCACTAGCGGGAGGGCCTATGAGCAGTTCTTC. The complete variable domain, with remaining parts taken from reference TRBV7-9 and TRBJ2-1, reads DTGVSQNPRHKITKRGQNVTFRCDPISEHNRLYWYRQTLGQGPEFLTYFQNEAQLEKSRLLSDRFSAERPKGSFSTLEIQRTEQGDSAMYLCASSLGTSGRAYEQFFGPGTRLTVL.